The subject of this entry is one T cell receptor beta chain. The antigen is unknown. This sample is part of a study of blood T cells in healthy people across ages. A second PCR of about 7 to 12 cycles used a sample-barcoded 5' primer and a J-beta primer mix. Carrying 12 random nucleotides, a template-switch adaptor labeled each individual cDNA molecule. TCRdb re-derived calls from the 5' RACE reads in MiXCR, one entry per CDR3 protein. The sample has some 710,000 distinct CDR3 sequences, 20% to 25% seen once; the top ten hold 22%. Whole-study findings and limits: In older individuals, TCR beta diversity per million T cells was lower, falling roughly linearly with age.

With each sample, at least 5 micrograms of total RNA were extracted. Trimming removed 4 bases from V and 3 bases from J, with 8 bases in between. The V gene's germline CDR1 is SGHTA and CDR2 FQGNSA. The CDR3 totals 13 residues. The V gene is TRBV7-2, the J gene TRBJ2-3, with unresolved D. The sequence derives from a man aged 65 to 79 in good health. The sample comprised blood. The CDR3: CASSSPQTDTQYF. For the CDR3, the DNA is TGTGCCAGCAGCTCCCCACAGACAGATACGCAGTATTTT. Using reference TRBV7-2 and TRBJ2-3 for the parts outside the CDR3, the full variable domain is GAGVSQSPSNKVTEKGKDVELRCDPISGHTALYWYRQSLGQGLEFLIYFQGNSAPDKSGLPSDRFSAERTGGSVSTLTIQRTQQEDSAVYLCASSSPQTDTQYFGPGTRLTVL.